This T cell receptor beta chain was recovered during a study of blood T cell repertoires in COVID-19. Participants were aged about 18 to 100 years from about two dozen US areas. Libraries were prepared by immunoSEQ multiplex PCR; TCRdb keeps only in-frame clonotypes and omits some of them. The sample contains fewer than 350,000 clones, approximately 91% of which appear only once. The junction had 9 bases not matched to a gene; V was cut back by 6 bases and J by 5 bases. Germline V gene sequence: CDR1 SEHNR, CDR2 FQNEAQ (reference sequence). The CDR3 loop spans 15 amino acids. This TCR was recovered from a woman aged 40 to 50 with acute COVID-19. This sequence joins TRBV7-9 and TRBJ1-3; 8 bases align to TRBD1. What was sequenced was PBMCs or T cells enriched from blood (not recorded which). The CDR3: CASSSQTGARNTIYF. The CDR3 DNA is TGTGCCAGCAGTTCACAGACAGGGGCGAGAAACACCATATATTTT.